This T cell receptor (beta chain) was sequenced in a study of cytomegalovirus exposure and HLA in healthy donors. Regarding the study as a whole: Beyond CMV serostatus, there was no information to go on about immune exposure. Earlier results showed most TCR beta V segments being productive about 87% or about 30% of the time. Associated with cytomegalovirus, according to the listing, were about 160 TCR beta chains.

After removal of 2 bases from V and 8 bases from J, the junction contained 8 bases not matched to a gene. The CDR3 totals 14 residues. The V gene's germline CDR1 is SEHNR and CDR2 FQNEAQ (reference sequence). A remark on this clone: The antigen is unknown.

The PCR was carried out with 60 Vbeta primers and 13 Jbeta primers. The repertoire was sequenced with immunoSEQ multiplex PCR; TCRdb's copy has only in-frame clones and lacks some. The table shows over 150,000 clones, with around nine tenths occurring only once. The chain combines TRBV7-9 with TRBJ1-2, with 7 positions matching TRBD1. Sequencing was carried out using PBMCs. The source of this sequence is a woman aged 30 to 39 in good health and CMV-seronegative. In nucleotides, the CDR3 is TGTGCCAGCAGCTTACCTTTACAGGGGTCGGGCTACACCTTC. Its translation: CASSLPLQGSGYTF.